Listed below are T cell receptor beta chains from one sample, sequenced in a study of CD8 T cells in Susac syndrome. Each CDR3 protein is one row after TCRdb ran MiXCR on the immunoSEQ multiplex PCR reads. The sample lists more than 95,000 distinct CDR3 sequences, around 92% occurring once. Sequencing was carried out using CD4+ T cells from PBMCs. The receptors stem from a human donor with multiple sclerosis. CDR3s include the opening cysteine and the closing phenylalanine or tryptophan. The D gene is left open where the match is weak. Part of the rows lack a size; the others show once, few, many or a class for expanded clones.

CDR3 length	clone size	V gene	J gene	D gene	CDR3 DNA	CDR3 protein
15	-	TRBV29-1	TRBJ2-7	TRBD2	TGCAGCGTTTCCCTGACTAGCGGGGGGGGCTACGAGCAGTACTTC	CSVSLTSGGGYEQYF
14	-	TRBV9	TRBJ1-5	TRBD1	TGTGCCAGCAGCGAAGGACAGGGCAGACAGCCCCAGCATTTT	CASSEGQGRQPQHF
13	once	TRBV20-1	TRBJ1-1	-	TGCAGTGCTATCCCTGCGGGGAACACTGAAGCTTTCTTT	CSAIPAGNTEAFF
15	-	TRBV20-1	TRBJ2-1	TRBD2	TGCAGTGTACCAGCGGGGGGCCCCTCCTACAATGAGCAGTTCTTC	CSVPAGGPSYNEQFF
13	once	TRBV19	TRBJ1-1	-	TGTGCCAGTAGTATAGGACCGAGGACTGAAGCTTTCTTT	CASSIGPRTEAFF
13	once	TRBV7-9	TRBJ1-1	TRBD1	TGTGCCAGCAGCTTCACAGGGGACACTGAAGCTTTCTTT	CASSFTGDTEAFF
15	-	TRBV30	TRBJ2-6	-	TGTGCCTGGAGTTTTCCACTTTCTGGGGCCAACGTCCTGACTTTC	CAWSFPLSGANVLTF
13	few	TRBV6-4	TRBJ1-1	-	TGTGCCAGCAGTACACAGGAGAACACTGAAGCTTTCTTT	CASSTQENTEAFF
14	once	TRBV6-2/TRBV6-3	TRBJ2-2	-	TGTGCCGTATCACAGGGGAGGCGGACCGGGGAGCTGTTTTTT	CAVSQGRRTGELFF
12	once	TRBV7-9	TRBJ1-5	-	TGTGCCAGCGACAACAGCAATCAGCCCCAGCATTTT	CASDNSNQPQHF
16	-	TRBV20-1	TRBJ1-5	-	TGCAGTGCTAGAGTTCTGATCAGAGGACTCAATCAGCCCCAGCATTTT	CSARVLIRGLNQPQHF
13	-	TRBV7-2	TRBJ1-1	-	TGTGCCAGCAGCTTAGACAGGAACGCTGAAGCTTTCTTT	CASSLDRNAEAFF
14	-	TRBV5-4	TRBJ2-5	-	TGTGCCAGCAGCGCGGGGACACCCCAAGAGACCCAGTACTTC	CASSAGTPQETQYF
17	-	TRBV7-3	TRBJ1-2	TRBD1	TGTGCCAGCAGCGTCAACCGGGACAGGGGGCGTGACTATGGCTACACCTTC	CASSVNRDRGRDYGYTF
15	-	TRBV19	TRBJ1-5	-	TGTGCCAGTAGTATCGGGGCAGGGAGCAATCAGCCCCAGCATTTT	CASSIGAGSNQPQHF
12	-	TRBV5-1	TRBJ1-2	TRBD1	TGCGCCAGCAGCATGGACAGGGGGCCCCTCACCTTC	CASSMDRGPLTF
17	-	TRBV19	TRBJ1-5	-	TGTGCCAGTAGTCTCCTGCCGGGGTTTTATAGCAATCAGCCCCAGCATTTT	CASSLLPGFYSNQPQHF
14	-	TRBV5-1	TRBJ2-4	TRBD1	TGCGCCAGCAGCTTTGGGGACAGGGGCGACATTCAGTACTTC	CASSFGDRGDIQYF
14	-	TRBV14	TRBJ1-6	TRBD1	TGTGCCAGCAGCCAAGGACAGGGGATTCCACCCCTCCACTTT	CASSQGQGIPPLHF
15	-	TRBV18	TRBJ1-1	-	TGTGCCAGCTCACATGCCGGGACGGTGAACACTGAAGCTTTCTTT	CASSHAGTVNTEAFF
14	-	TRBV9	TRBJ2-7	-	TGTGCCAGCAGCGTAGGGGGCATTAGTTACGAGCAGTACTTC	CASSVGGISYEQYF
12	-	TRBV3-1	TRBJ2-7	-	TGTGCCAGCAGTCACCTGAACAGGGAGGAGTACTTC	CASSHLNREEYF